The present TCR beta chain was sequenced within a study of blood T cell repertoires in COVID-19. V shed 3 bases and J shed 6 bases, with 17 bases lying between them. The CDR3 spans 15 residues. Germline CDR1 reads LGHNT; CDR2 reads FRNRAP. Produced via immunoSEQ multiplex PCR; TCRdb's table is partial and in-frame only. The table has over 120,000 clones, roughly 87% seen once. Sequenced sample: peripheral blood. The source of this sequence is a woman aged 50 to 60 with acute or convalescent COVID-19. This chain connects TRBV12-5 to TRBJ1-1; D is possibly TRBD1 (5 bases). CDR3 DNA: TGTGCTAGTGGTTTAGGGCGGACGGGGGTTCCTGAAGCTTTCTTT. It specifies CASGLGRTGVPEAFF.